The 25 T cell receptor beta chains in this list originate from one sample, sequenced in a study of T cells in women clearing cervical HPV infection. Clones were sequenced by immunoSEQ multiplex PCR, and TCRdb holds only the in-frame ones, with some missing. The listing records about 20,000 clones. Sample: blood buffy coat. The receptor source for this set is a woman between 18 and 69 years old with a cervical HPV16 infection that either progressed to CIN3+ or cleared (not recorded which).

Details on this clone: Read coverage stops 3 residues before the CDR3 terminus; the germline J gene supplies the remainder. The V gene is TRBV19, the J gene TRBJ1-4; D not resolved. V lost 1 base to trimming and J lost 8 bases, with 8 bases between them. Looked up from germline, CDR1 is LNHDA and CDR2 is SQIVND (reference sequence). This CDR3 has 13 amino acids. The sequenced CDR3 bases are TGTGCCAGTAGTATAGCGGGTACCGAAAAA. This encodes CASSIAGTEK. The full CDR3 protein is CASSIAGTEKLFF.

Note on this clone: Read data end 3 residues before the CDR3 end; the end is taken from the germline J gene. V usage is TRBV13 and J usage is TRBJ2-7, with 8 bases matching TRBD2. CDR1 is PRHDT and CDR2 is FYEKMQ in the germline V gene (reference sequence). V was clipped by 2 bases and J by 1 base; unmatched bases: 4. The CDR3 is 15 residues long. CDR3 residues: CASSLRREVSYEQYF. Partial CDR3 DNA: TGTGCCAGCAGCTTAAGGCGGGAGGTATCCTACGAG.

As to this clone: From the germline J gene comes the end of the CDR3, since the read stops 3 residues before it. The chain recombines TRBV13 with TRBJ2-5, with 9 positions matching TRBD2. Germline V lookup: CDR1 PRHDT, CDR2 FYEKMQ (reference sequence). Trimming removed 1 base from V and 5 bases from J; junction bases left unmatched: 5. The CDR3 is 15 amino acids. The CDR3 region is CASSLDPLAGETQYF. The sequenced part of the CDR3 DNA is TGTGCCAGCAGCTTAGATCCCCTAGCGGGGGAGACC.

In the case of this clone: The sequenced fragment ends 3 residues before the CDR3 boundary, so the rest is inferred from the germline J gene. The V call is TRBV19, the J call TRBJ2-3; 9 positions agree with TRBD1. CDR1 is LNHDA and CDR2 is SQIVND in the germline V gene (reference sequence). CDR3 length equals 15 residues. The CDR3: CARGQGSGSNQPQYF. The sequenced CDR3 bases are TGTGCCAGGGGACAGGGCTCGGGAAGCAATCAGCCG.

As concerns this clone: The junction shows a germline mismatch at one end, possibly a read error. The CDR3 end is not reached by the read, which stops 3 residues before it; the germline J gene fills it in. The V and J genes are TRBV7-7 and TRBJ2-3; perhaps TRBD1 as D (6 bases). Per the germline V gene, CDR1 is SSHAT and CDR2 is FNYEAQ (reference sequence). The CDR3 is 16 residues long. CDR3 DNA, as far as it was read: TGTGCTAGCAGCTTAGGACCCCAGGGGATCCAAGAGACG. The encoded protein is CASSLGPQGIQET. The full CDR3 reads CASSLGPQGIQETQYF.

About this clone: The missing CDR3 end, 3 residues past where the read stops, is filled in from the germline J gene. The gene calls are TRBV10-2 and TRBJ2-5; 14 bases map to TRBD2. V trimming: 9 bases; J trimming: 5 bases; junction bases outside the gene matches: 5. The CDR3 extends over 14 amino acids. CDR1 and CDR2 (germline): WSHSY, SAAADI. The CDR3 bases that were read are TGCGCCAGTTGCGGGACTAGCGGGAGTGAGACC. Encoded protein: CASCGTSGSET. The CDR3 reads in full as CASCGTSGSETQYF.

Remarks on this clone: From the germline J gene comes the end of the CDR3, since the read stops 3 residues before it. The chain carries TRBV18 and TRBJ2-7; the D gene is possibly TRBD1 (5 bases). This CDR3 has 14 amino acids. Deletions cut 2 bases from V and 1 base from J, with 9 bases between. Germline lookup yields CDR1 KGHSH and CDR2 LQKENI. The part of the CDR3 DNA that was read is TGTGCCAGCTCACCAATAGGGGATTCCTACGAG. Its translation: CASSPIGDSYE. Given in full, the CDR3 is CASSPIGDSYEQYF.

Details on this clone: At one end the junction does not follow the germline gene, possibly because of a read error. The CDR3 end lies 3 residues beyond the end of the read and is filled in from the germline J gene. The same CDR3 can be traced to other DNA sequences in this sample. The V and J genes are TRBV20-1 and TRBJ1-3, with 8 bases matching TRBD1. The length of the CDR3 is 15 residues. From germline, CDR1 is DFQATT and CDR2 SNEGSKA (reference sequence). CDR3 DNA (partial): TGCAGTGCTAGACCTTGGACAGGGTTCGGAAACACT. As protein: CSARPWTGFGNT. The CDR3 in its entirety is CSARPWTGFGNTIYF.

For this clone: Read sequence stops 3 residues before the CDR3 end, and the germline J gene provides the missing end. V gene TRBV20-1 combines with J gene TRBJ2-7, with a possible D match to TRBD2 (5 bases). The V end lost 2 bases, the J end lost 1 base, and 18 bases lay between the germline ends. This CDR3 region has 16 residues. The germline gives CDR1 DFQATT, CDR2 SNEGSKA (reference sequence). The CDR3 loop reads CSARSVLRGRSYEQYF. Partial CDR3 DNA: TGCAGTGCTAGATCGGTCCTTAGAGGGCGTTCCTACGAG.

A note on this clone: The read halts 3 residues ahead of the CDR3 end, with the missing end drawn from the germline J gene. The chain is built from TRBV5-1 and TRBJ2-5, with TRBD2 identical over 14 bases. Germline CDR1 is SGHRS and CDR2 is YFSETQ. V lost 3 bases to trimming and J lost 5 bases; unmatched junction nucleotides: 3. The CDR3 has 15 residues. The CDR3 DNA, read in part, is TGCGCCAGCAGCTCCAGGACTAGCGGGAGGGAGACC. This codes for CASSSRTSGRET. The full CDR3 sequence reads CASSSRTSGRETQYF.

With regard to this clone: The sequence runs out 3 residues before the end of the CDR3; the remainder is reconstructed from the germline J gene. The chain uses TRBV19 and TRBJ1-4; TRBD1 is a possible D gene (5 bases). Germline V gives CDR1 LNHDA, CDR2 SQIVND (reference sequence). V was shortened by 7 bases and J by 5 bases, with 17 bases between the two germline ends. The CDR3 is made up of 15 amino acids. CDR3 residues: CASTPWGRPNEKLFF. The CDR3 bases that were read are TGTGCCAGTACCCCTTGGGGCAGACCGAATGAAAAA.

Remarks on this clone: The read falls 3 residues short of the CDR3 end, and the missing part is taken from the germline J gene. The gene calls are TRBV29-1 and TRBJ2-3; TRBD1 aligns across 8 bases. CDR1 is SQVTM, CDR2 ANQGSEA, per germline. This CDR3 contains 15 residues. The sequenced part of the CDR3 DNA is TGCAGCGTTGACTCCTTAGGGACAGGAGGAGGGACG. This sequence encodes CSVDSLGTGGGT. The full CDR3 sequence reads CSVDSLGTGGGTQYF.

Regarding this clone: The observed sequence ends 3 residues before the CDR3 terminus, with the missing tail filled in from the germline J gene. This chain joins TRBV18 and TRBJ2-4, with D maybe TRBD2 (5 bases). Germline lookup yields CDR1 KGHSH and CDR2 LQKENI. The CDR3 is 16 amino acids. CDR3 residues: CASSPPDFPRDYGQYF. The covered CDR3 bases are TGTGCCAGCTCACCCCCGGACTTCCCCCGTGACTATGGT. Combining the CDR3 with reference TRBV18 and TRBJ2-4 gives the whole variable domain NAGVMQNPRHLVRRRGQEARLRCSPMKGHSHVYWYRQLPEEGLKFMVYLQKENIIDESGMPKERFSAEFPKEGPSILRIQQVVRGDSAAYFCASSPPDFPRDYGQYFGAGTRLSVL.

Note on this clone: One end of the junction fails to match germline, which may point to a read error. With the read ending 3 residues before the CDR3 end, the germline J gene is used to fill in that end. This sample includes further DNA sequences coding for the same CDR3. V gene TRBV5-4 combines with J gene TRBJ1-3; 8 bases fit TRBD1. The CDR3 runs 14 residues. The germline gives CDR1 SGHNT, CDR2 YYREEE (reference sequence). The part of the CDR3 DNA that was read is TGTGCCACCAGCCAAGGGACAGGTGGAAACACA. It specifies CATSQGTGGNT. The whole CDR3 is CATSQGTGGNTIYF.

Comments on this clone: The read ends 3 residues early relative to the CDR3; the germline J gene fills the gap. The rearrangement uses TRBV29-1 and TRBJ2-7, with a tentative D call TRBD2 (6 bases). The CDR3 sequence is 15 residues long. Germline CDR1 reads SQVTM; CDR2 reads ANQGSEA. The ends were cut back, 0 bases at V and 0 bases at J, with 12 bases in the middle. The CDR3 is CSVEDPGGLSYEQYF. The CDR3 DNA, read in part, is TGCAGCGTTGAAGATCCTGGGGGACTCTCCTACGAG.

On this clone: Coverage ceases 3 residues before the CDR3 finishes, and the germline J gene fills in the end. V usage is TRBV18 and J usage is TRBJ2-3, with 10 bases aligning to TRBD2. Germline V gene sequence: CDR1 KGHSH, CDR2 LQKENI. CDR3 length: 17 amino acids. The trim removed 3 bases at V and 3 bases at J, leaving 9 bases unmatched. CDR3 DNA (partial): TGTGCCAGCTCACCCGTCCTAGCGGGAGTGGGTACAGATACG. It is translated as CASSPVLAGVGTDT. The whole CDR3 region reads CASSPVLAGVGTDTQYF. Full variable domain (remainder filled in from reference TRBV18 and TRBJ2-3): NAGVMQNPRHLVRRRGQEARLRCSPMKGHSHVYWYRQLPEEGLKFMVYLQKENIIDESGMPKERFSAEFPKEGPSILRIQQVVRGDSAAYFCASSPVLAGVGTDTQYFGPGTRLTVL.

About this clone: The observed sequence ends 3 residues before the CDR3 terminus, with the missing tail filled in from the germline J gene. The rearrangement uses TRBV19 and TRBJ1-5; 8 nucleotides match TRBD1. Per the germline V gene, CDR1 is LNHDA and CDR2 is SQIVND (reference sequence). This CDR3 region has 14 residues. The J segment lost 6 bases and the V segment lost 5 bases, leaving 6 bases of the junction unmatched. CDR3 DNA (partial): TGTGCCAGTAGTCTCCGGGACAGGATTCAGCCC. Residues: CASSLRDRIQP. The entire CDR3 protein reads CASSLRDRIQPQHF.

Points on this clone: The CDR3 goes on 3 residues after the read ends, and that part is filled in from the germline J gene. This chain joins TRBV20-1 and TRBJ2-1; 8 positions match TRBD2. J was trimmed by 0 bases and V by 1 base; bases with no gene match: 2. CDR3 size: 15 residues. Germline values: CDR1 DFQATT, CDR2 SNEGSKA (reference sequence). CDR3 loop: CSARALADSYNEQFF. Incomplete CDR3 DNA: TGCAGTGCTAGAGCACTAGCGGACTCCTACAATGAG.

Comments on this clone: The read comes to an end 3 residues before the CDR3 does, leaving the germline J gene to fill in the end. The J gene is TRBJ1-4, the V gene TRBV19; TRBD1 agrees at 7 bases. The CDR3 length is 14 residues. Looked up from germline, CDR1 is LNHDA and CDR2 is SQIVND (reference sequence). The part of the CDR3 DNA that was read is TGTGCCAGTAGGCAGGGGGTCGGTAATTCACCA. Translating it yields CASRQGVGNSP. The whole CDR3 sequence reads CASRQGVGNSPLFF. Full variable domain (outside the CDR3, taken from reference TRBV19 and TRBJ1-4): DGGITQSPKYLFRKEGQNVTLSCEQNLNHDAMYWYRQDPGQGLRLIYYSQIVNDFQKGDIAEGYSVSREKKESFPLTVTSAQKNPTAFYLCASRQGVGNSPLFFGSGTQLSVL.

Concerning this clone itself: The missing CDR3 end, 3 residues past where the read stops, is filled in from the germline J gene. The chain has TRBV2 and TRBJ2-1; 9 bases map to TRBD1. The CDR3 is made up of 14 amino acids. V was clipped by 4 bases and J by 8 bases; unmatched bases: 6. CDR1 is SNHLY and CDR2 is FYNNEI in the germline V gene. The CDR3 bases that were read are TGTGCCAGCAGTGCGGACAGGGGACGGGATGAG. It codes for CASSADRGRDE. The whole CDR3 is CASSADRGRDEQFF. The variable domain in full, with the rest retrieved from reference TRBV2 and TRBJ2-1, is EPEVTQTPSHQVTQMGQEVILRCVPISNHLYFYWYRQILGQKVEFLVSFYNNEISEKSEIFDDQFSVERPDGSNFTLKIRSTKLEDSAMYFCASSADRGRDEQFFGPGTRLTVL.

By frequency, this clone is medium-sized. The CDR3 end is not reached by the read, which stops 3 residues before it; the germline J gene fills it in. This sequence joins TRBV6-2 or TRBV6-3 and TRBJ2-7; 9 nucleotides align to TRBD2. CDR1 is MNHEY, CDR2 SVGEGT, per germline. The ends lost 1 base at V and 4 bases at J; junction bases unmatched: 5. CDR3 length: 15 amino acids. The CDR3 bases that were read are TGTGCCAGCAGTTACTTGGCGGGAGGGCCGTACGAG. Translated: CASSYLAGGPYE. The complete CDR3 protein is CASSYLAGGPYEQYF.

A remark on this clone: The DNA ends 3 residues before the CDR3 does, and the rest of the CDR3 is filled in from the germline J gene. V gene TRBV6-2 or TRBV6-3 combines with J gene TRBJ1-2; D unresolved. From germline, CDR1 is MNHEY and CDR2 SVGEGT. The CDR3 is 15 residues long. CDR3 bases read: TGTGCCAGCAGTTACCCGGCTAGCGGAAACAATGAC. Protein product: CASSYPASGNND. The whole CDR3 protein is CASSYPASGNNDYTF.

Remarks on this clone: The read gets to within 3 residues of the CDR3 end, and the germline J gene fills in the rest. The chain carries TRBV30 and TRBJ1-1; TRBD1 matches 8 bases. The ends lost 2 bases at V and 0 bases at J; junction bases unmatched: 8. The CDR3 length is 16 residues. Germline CDR1 is GTSNPN and CDR2 is SVGIG (reference sequence). The CDR3 bases that were read are TGTGCCTGGAGTTGGGGGGACAGGCCCATGAACACTGAA. This gives the protein CAWSWGDRPMNTE. The entire CDR3 reads CAWSWGDRPMNTEAFF. Full variable domain (outside the CDR3, taken from reference TRBV30 and TRBJ1-1): SQTIHQWPATLVQPVGSPLSLECTVEGTSNPNLYWYRQAAGRGLQLLFYSVGIGQISSEVPQNLSASRPQDRQFILSSKKLLLSDSGFYLCAWSWGDRPMNTEAFFGQGTRLTVV.

As to this clone: From the germline J gene comes the end of the CDR3, since the read stops 3 residues before it. The chain couples TRBV7-3 to TRBJ2-2; D is possibly TRBD2 (7 bases). The ends were cut back, 1 base at V and 2 bases at J, with 8 bases in the middle. Germline lookup yields CDR1 SGHTA and CDR2 FQGTGA. The CDR3 extends over 15 amino acids. The covered CDR3 bases are TGTGCCAGCAGCTTAAGCGGGGGCAACACCGGGGAG. This encodes CASSLSGGNTGE. The complete CDR3 reads CASSLSGGNTGELFF.

As for this clone: The junction does not match germline at one end; this may be a read error. The read ends 3 residues early relative to the CDR3; the germline J gene fills the gap. The J gene is TRBJ2-1, the V gene TRBV4-2; TRBD2 agrees at 9 bases. The CDR3 runs 17 residues. The V gene's germline CDR1 is LGHNA and CDR2 YNFKEQ. The CDR3 DNA, read in part, is TGCGCCAGCAGCCAAGATGTGGCGGGAGGGTCGTACAATGAG. Translating it yields CASSQDVAGGSYNE. Given in full, the CDR3 is CASSQDVAGGSYNEQFF.